This T cell receptor (beta chain) originates from a study of spatial heterogeneity in lung cancer (dated by TCRdb to 2018 to 2020). In terms of the full investigation: Beta-chain transcripts were consistently detected in greater numbers than alpha-chain transcripts, which likely reflects a higher abundance of beta-chain transcripts. Both alpha and beta chains were TCR-sequenced in samples taken at surgery, namely 220 tumor regions, approximately 63 matched nontumor lung samples and about 52 PBMC samples. In the raw uncorrected reads, each unique combination of TCR and UMI appeared more than ten times on average. In non-small cell lung cancer, the study made a quantitative comparison of TCR alpha and beta repertoires among multiple tumor regions, matched nontumor lung and blood. Nonsynonymous mutation counts, determined by whole-exome sequencing of tumor tissue, were related to features of the TCR repertoire.

Trimmed from V: 6 bases; trimmed from J: 0 bases; junction bases lacking a gene match: 7. The CDR3, cysteine through phenylalanine, is 16 amino acids long. Only the CDR3 region is kept as DNA, spanning 48 bases read in frame from base 1. From a lookup of the germline V gene (reference sequence), CDR1 and CDR2 are DFQATT and SNEGSKA. This specimen's time point label, per the study, means: sample taken at primary tumor resection. For TCR sequencing, whole RNA was extracted from tumor and nontumor lung tissue, or from cryopreserved PBMC samples, and no cell sorting was done. The donors were more than 65 patients from the lung TRACERx cohort who had early-stage, untreated non-small cell lung cancer. Only patients with enough RNA available from two or more tumor regions were chosen for TCR sequencing. The full study reports these points: Ubiquitous expanded tumor TCRs showed up in blood more often at tumor resection than at routine follow-up. Confirming at a functional level the hypothesis that regional TCRs recognize regional mutations was considered to require additional single-cell paired TCR alpha and beta sequencing.

This clonotype appeared many times. No cognate antigen has been identified for it. Per-base qualities were not stored, and no clone one base away is much larger. The library was made by 5' RACE. The instrument given in TCRdb is NextSeq 500. To allow correction of PCR and sequencing errors, the TCR library protocol tagged every TCR cDNA molecule with a unique molecular identifier. Under the source paper's analysis protocol: TCR identification, UMI-based error correction and CDR3 extraction were performed with Decombinator tools. Expanded TCRs were defined as those above a frequency of 2 per 1,000, corresponding to the top 1% of the tumor frequency distribution. Each repertoire was subsampled 100 times to 5,000 TCRs, after which Renyi diversity was computed with the R vegan package. CDR3 similarity networks were built from amino acid triplet string-kernel similarity, with CDR3s being connected when pairwise similarity was above 0.82. The public reads were reanalyzed by TCRdb: fastp trimming at Q25, MiXCR alignment, in-frame beta chains only. Rows are combined by CDR3 protein, so each entry shows the most common genes and DNA. What appears here as the V and J calls and clone size reflects TCRdb's work, not the paper's. This sample has some 41,000 distinct CDR3 sequences in its table, and about 6.7% of those were observed once. The top ten constitute around 43% of the sample.

This sequence uses TRBV20-1 and TRBJ1-5; a stretch of 11 junction bases matches TRBD1. This clonotype was obtained from a female donor with early-stage non-small cell lung cancer. The source material was PBMCs, sampled at surgery. The encoded CDR3 is CSAADRGPHSNQPQHF. The bases are TGCAGTGCCGCGGACAGGGGGCCTCATAGCAATCAGCCCCAGCATTTT.